The 22 T cell receptor beta chains below all came from one sample that was sequenced in a study of tumor-infiltrating lymphocytes in primary liver carcinoma. Total RNA (around 500 ng) served as template for TCR beta cDNA synthesis primed by a constant-region primer. The TCR beta library was amplified through three nested multiplex PCR rounds in a modified ARM-PCR procedure. Rounds one and two of PCR, each of about 10 cycles, were primed with TRBV1-TRBV30 forward primers and a C-beta reverse primer. TCRdb reprocessed the multiplex PCR reads via MiXCR and lists one record per CDR3 protein. The sample contains about 350,000 distinct CDR3 sequences, approximately 64% of which appear only once. Blood RNA came from unsorted whole blood; germline DNA was also extracted. The sequenced sample was peripheral blood. These receptors were collected from a man in his forties with primary liver carcinoma and hepatitis B virus infection.

In its sample, this clonotype was seen many times. J is TRBJ1-5 and V is TRBV6-5; no clear D. The length of the CDR3 is 13 residues. CDR1 is MNHEY, CDR2 SVGAGI, per germline. V was trimmed by 2 bases and J by 6 bases, leaving 8 bases between them. The CDR3 DNA follows: TGTGCCAGCAGTTACGGAAGCTTTCAGCCCCAGCATTTT. Translation: CASSYGSFQPQHF.

Concerning this clonotype itself: With a much larger clone just one base away, this may be a read error. The chain joins TRBV6-1 to TRBJ2-1; 9 bases are shared with TRBD2. Per germline, CDR1 MNHNS and CDR2 SASEGT. This CDR3 has 16 amino acids. Written as DNA, the CDR3 is TGTGTCAGCAGTGAAGCCGAGACTAGCGGCCTTTATGGGAAGTTCTTC. This sequence encodes CVSSEAETSGLYGKFF.

This chain joins TRBV11-2 and TRBJ2-1; 14 nucleotides match TRBD2. This CDR3 contains 19 residues. Looked up from germline, CDR1 is SGHAT and CDR2 is FQNNGV. Trimming cost V 3 bases and J 7 bases; bases outside gene matches: 14. The CDR3 DNA reads TGTGCCAGCAGCTTGGTCACGAGACTAGCGGGAGGGCCCTTGAATGAGCAGTTCTTC. Its translation: CASSLVTRLAGGPLNEQFF.

Comment on this clonotype: A read error may be the cause here, since a much bigger clone is one base away. The gene calls are TRBV6-2 or TRBV6-3 and TRBJ2-7; D gene uncertain. Germline assignment: CDR1 MNHEY and CDR2 SVGEGT. Trimming took 5 bases from V and 8 from J, leaving 16 bases between them. The CDR3 is 13 amino acids. The CDR3 sequence is CASSTASPYKQYF. The CDR3 DNA follows: TGTGCCAGCAGTACAGCGTCACCATACAAGCAGTACTTC.

At least ten counts were recorded for this clonotype. The rearrangement joins TRBV29-1 to TRBJ2-5; weak D call: TRBD1 (6 bases). Germline assignment: CDR1 SQVTM and CDR2 ANQGSEA. CDR3 length: 12 residues. V was trimmed by 7 bases and J by 3 bases, leaving 12 bases between them. CDR3 sequence reads: CSAAPGEETQYF. DNA for the CDR3: TGCAGCGCTGCTCCAGGGGAAGAGACCCAGTACTTC.

Concerning this clonotype itself: With a much larger clone just one base away, this may be a read error. This chain connects TRBV6-2 or TRBV6-3 to TRBJ2-5, with D tentatively TRBD1 (5 bases). This CDR3 is 12 amino acids long. The germline CDR1 and CDR2 sequences are MNHEY and SVGEGT. CDR3 region: CASSYNRQTQCF. DNA of the CDR3: TGTGCCAGCAGTTACAACAGACAGACCCAGTGCTTC.

About this clonotype itself: At one of its ends the junction is not consistent with the germline gene, which may arise from a read error. The gene calls are TRBV11-2 and TRBJ1-1; no firm D call. The V gene's germline CDR1 is SGHAT and CDR2 FQNNGV. There are 14 residues in the CDR3. The chain's CDR3 is CASSRGTANTEASF. The CDR3 nucleotides are TGTGCCAGCAGCCGAGGAACGGCGAACACTGAAGCTTCCTTT.

In the case of this clonotype: One end of the junction varies from germline; a read error may be responsible. The rearrangement joins TRBV11-3 to TRBJ2-5; tentative D call: TRBD1 (5 bases). CDR3 length equals 12 residues. CDR1 SGHNT and CDR2 YENEEA come from the germline V gene. CDR3 sequence reads: CASSLDRVTRYF. CDR3 coding DNA: TGTGCCAGCAGCTTAGACAGGGTTACCCGGTACTTC.

This clonotype was seen only a few times. This may be a read error, as it is one base from a much larger clone. V and J are TRBV6-5 and TRBJ2-7; 9 bases match TRBD1. The germline V gene has CDR1 MNHEY and CDR2 SVGAGI. The CDR3 contains 15 residues. DNA for the CDR3: TGTGCCAGCAGTTACTCGGGACAGGGTTTCTACAAGCAGTACTTC. Protein: CASSYSGQGFYKQYF.

Details on this clonotype: One base away lies a much larger clone, so this may be a sequencing read error. This chain connects TRBV4-1 to TRBJ1-2; unclear D gene. The germline V gene has CDR1 MGHRA and CDR2 YSYEKL. This CDR3 region has 13 residues. The CDR3 coding sequence is TGCTCCAGCAGCCAAGATGGACGCTATGGCTACACCTTC. As protein: CSSSQDGRYGYTF.

This clonotype was seen a handful of times. This chain uses TRBV28 with TRBJ2-7; unclear D gene. V gave up 4 bases and J gave up 2 bases, with 6 bases separating them. Germline loops: CDR1 MDHEN, CDR2 SYDVKM. This CDR3 region has 12 residues. CDR3 DNA sequence: TGTGCCAGCAGTTCGAGACCCTACGAGCAGTACTTC. Its translation: CASSSRPYEQYF.

This clonotype was observed at least ten times. CDR3 DNA: TGTGCCAGCAGGCATGGGCTCTATGGCTACACCTTC. Protein: CASRHGLYGYTF. The rearrangement joins TRBV12-3 or TRBV12-4 to TRBJ1-2; no definite D call. CDR3 length: 12 residues. Trimming pared 6 bases from V and 4 bases from J, leaving 9 bases between.

Of note for this clonotype: A much larger clone is a single base away; this may be a read error. The gene calls are TRBV6-2 or TRBV6-3 and TRBJ1-1; D gene unclear. The CDR3 extends over 14 amino acids. Germline CDR1 reads MNHEY; CDR2 reads SVGEGT. V was clipped by 6 bases and J by 7 bases, with 18 bases between them. The CDR3 reads CASSPRSDDLEAFF. Here the CDR3 DNA reads TGTGCCAGCAGCCCCCGGAGTGACGACCTTGAAGCTTTCTTT.

As concerns this clonotype: This may be a read error, as it is one base from a much larger clone. This chain joins TRBV29-1 and TRBJ1-1; D gene uncertain. CDR3 size: 11 residues. Germline CDR1 and CDR2: SQVTM and ANQGSEA. V gave up 7 bases and J gave up 5 bases, with 11 bases separating them. In DNA form, the CDR3 reads TGCAGCGACCGGGATCCGACTGAAGCTTTCTTT. Translating it yields CSDRDPTEAFF.

This clonotype has a count of ten or more. The genes are TRBV6-6 and TRBJ1-1; the D is unclear. The germline V and J ends were trimmed by 1 base and 3 bases, with 3 bases remaining between them. CDR1 MNHNY and CDR2 SVGAGI come from the germline V gene (reference sequence). CDR3 length: 12 amino acids. CDR3 protein: CASSYLDTEAFF. The DNA for the CDR3 is TGTGCCAGCAGTTACTTAGACACTGAAGCTTTCTTT.

J is TRBJ2-3 and V is TRBV28, with D unclear. The CDR3 has 14 residues. The V and J ends lost 4 bases and 5 bases respectively, with 13 bases between them. Per the germline V gene, CDR1 is MDHEN and CDR2 is SYDVKM. The CDR3 region has the DNA TGTGCCAGCAGTTCCCTTCTCCGCTTAGATACGCAGTATTTT. Its protein product is CASSSLLRLDTQYF.

This clonotype has at least ten counts. This chain links TRBV10-2 with TRBJ1-1, with a possible D match to TRBD1 (5 bases). From germline, CDR1 is WSHSY and CDR2 SAAADI. V was trimmed by 7 bases and J by 5 bases, leaving 14 bases between them. There are 13 residues in the CDR3. The CDR3 DNA reads as TGCGCCAGCATGTATAGGGGTGGGACTGAAGCTTTCTTT. Translating it yields CASMYRGGTEAFF.

About this clonotype itself: This may stem from a read error, because a much larger clone lies one nucleotide away. This likely comes from a read error, as the CDR3 has no conserved phenylalanine or tryptophan at its end. The genes are TRBV28 and TRBJ2-7, with D uncertain. This CDR3 has 12 amino acids. The germline V and J ends were trimmed by 7 bases and 0 bases, with 7 bases remaining between them. Germline V lookup: CDR1 MDHEN, CDR2 SYDVKM. The CDR3 sequence is CASTVSSYEQYI. CDR3 DNA: TGTGCCAGCACCGTCAGCTCCTACGAGCAGTACATC.

Worth noting for this clonotype: Sequence at one end of the junction differs from germline and may be a read error. V is TRBV13 and J is TRBJ1-3; perhaps TRBD1 as D (6 bases). The CDR3 spans 15 residues. Germline CDR1 is PRHDT and CDR2 is FYEKMQ (reference sequence). The CDR3 nucleotides are TGTGCCAGCAGCTTGGGGGGGGGGCCTGGAGACACCATATATTTT. As protein: CASSLGGGPGDTIYF.

The chain is built from TRBV6-1 and TRBJ1-5, with D unclear. V lost 5 bases to trimming and J lost 1 base, with 15 bases between them. The CDR3 is made up of 16 amino acids. Germline CDR1 MNHNS, CDR2 SASEGT. This CDR3 reads CASSPPPLRSNQPQHF. CDR3 DNA sequence: TGTGCCAGCAGTCCCCCGCCGCTTCGGAGCAATCAGCCCCAGCATTTT.

V and J are TRBV9 and TRBJ1-6; unclear D gene. The germline V gene has CDR1 SGDLS and CDR2 YYNGEE. The CDR3 runs 14 residues. V was pared by 2 bases and J by 5 bases, with 8 bases between. This chain's CDR3 is CASSVTKNNSPLHF. DNA for the CDR3: TGTGCCAGCAGCGTGACAAAAAATAATTCACCCCTCCACTTT.

Comment on this clonotype: Relative to the germline gene, one junction end is altered; a read error may explain this. The chain links TRBV11-2 to TRBJ2-2; D is perhaps TRBD1 or TRBD2 (5 bases each). Germline V gene data show CDR1 as SGHAT and CDR2 as FQNNGV. This CDR3 region has 15 residues. This CDR3 reads CASSVRQRAAEELFF. CDR3 bases: TGTGCCAGCAGCGTAAGACAGAGGGCGGCCGAGGAGTTGTTTTTT.